These 9 T cell receptor beta chains were sequenced from one sample in a study of shared clonotypes between healthy human individuals. Sequenced by immunoSEQ multiplex PCR; TCRdb stores in-frame clones only, minus some. The table lists millions of clones, approximately 94% of them singletons. As defined, naive CD8 cells were CD45RO-negative and positively selected for CCR7, with terminally differentiated effector memory CD45RA+ cells excluded. The source material was naive CD8+ T cells sorted from blood. Receptors originate from a man aged 18 to 35 in good health.

This clone was recorded only once. The gene calls are TRBV27 and TRBJ2-2, with D perhaps assigned TRBD1 or TRBD2 (5 bases each). Germline V lookup: CDR1 MNHEY, CDR2 SMNVEV (reference sequence). The V gene lost 3 bases and the J gene lost 6 bases, with 14 bases spanning the gap. There are 15 residues in the CDR3. CDR3 in amino acids: CASSFWDLGPGELFF. The CDR3 DNA is TGTGCCAGCAGTTTTTGGGACCTGGGACCCGGGGAGCTGTTTTTT.

V is TRBV19 and J is TRBJ2-2; D gene uncertain. The V gene's germline CDR1 is LNHDA and CDR2 SQIVND (reference sequence). The CDR3 spans 13 residues. Trimming took off 2 bases at V and 5 bases at J, with 6 bases between the two ends. DNA of the CDR3: TGTGCCAGTAGTATATGGATTACCGGGGAGCTGTTTTTT. This encodes CASSIWITGELFF.

The chain combines TRBV5-6 with TRBJ1-6; TRBD1 agrees at 10 bases. Trimming at V came to 4 bases and at J to 8 bases, leaving 9 bases not matched to a gene. The CDR3 length is 16 residues. The V gene's germline CDR1 is SGHDT and CDR2 YYEEEE. CDR3 loop: CASSDRTGGIDSPLHF. CDR3 coding DNA: TGTGCCAGCAGCGACCGGACAGGGGGGATAGATTCACCCCTCCACTTT.

Points on this clone: The sample holds other DNA sequences that translate to the same CDR3. The gene calls are TRBV11-2 and TRBJ2-7; D remains ambiguous. The CDR3 has 13 residues. Trimming stripped 1 base from V and 1 base from J, with 5 bases between. From germline, CDR1 is SGHAT and CDR2 FQNNGV. The CDR3 loop is CASSLVGSYEQYF. CDR3 DNA sequence: TGTGCCAGCAGCTTAGTAGGTTCCTACGAGCAGTACTTC.

This chain links TRBV6-6 with TRBJ1-2, with 7 nucleotides matching TRBD1. Unmatched junction bases numbered 7, after V lost 6 bases and J lost 0 bases. This CDR3 comprises 15 residues. Germline CDR1 MNHNY, CDR2 SVGAGI (reference sequence). CDR3 sequence (DNA): TGTGCCAGCAGGCTTGGACAGGCAACTAACTATGGCTACACCTTC. This gives the protein CASRLGQATNYGYTF.

The V gene is TRBV29-1, the J gene TRBJ2-1, with 13 bases lining up with TRBD2. V lost 1 base, J lost 0 bases, and 6 bases stayed unmatched. The V gene's germline CDR1 is SQVTM and CDR2 ANQGSEA. CDR3 size: 18 residues. The CDR3 protein is CSVEGGTSGVSSYNEQFF. The DNA for the CDR3 is TGCAGCGTTGAAGGGGGGACTAGCGGGGTCAGCTCCTACAATGAGCAGTTCTTC.

This chain links TRBV4-1 with TRBJ1-1, with D tentatively TRBD1 (6 bases). This CDR3 spans 14 amino acids. Looked up from germline, CDR1 is MGHRA and CDR2 is YSYEKL. V shed 7 bases and J shed 1 base, with 13 bases lying between them. This chain's CDR3 is CASTLDSSNTEAFF. The CDR3 DNA is TGCGCCAGCACCTTGGACAGCTCGAACACTGAAGCTTTCTTT.

This clone was recorded once. This chain joins TRBV6-5 and TRBJ2-3, with D unclear. With 1 base removed from V and 1 base from J, the gap between germline ends came to 12 bases. CDR1 MNHEY and CDR2 SVGAGI come from the germline V gene. This CDR3 comprises 16 residues. The CDR3 DNA follows: TGTGCCAGCAGTTACTGGGGTCGTGGTGGCACAGATACGCAGTATTTT. Translating it yields CASSYWGRGGTDTQYF.

V is TRBV5-5 and J is TRBJ1-1; 7 positions agree with TRBD1. Germline loops: CDR1 SGHKS, CDR2 YYEKEE (reference sequence). The CDR3 has 13 residues. V was clipped by 3 bases and J by 6 bases; unmatched bases: 5. CDR3: CASSSNRGPEAFF. In DNA form, the CDR3 reads TGTGCCAGCAGCTCTAACAGGGGTCCTGAAGCTTTCTTT.